One TCR beta chain is described in this entry. What it binds is unknown. The data are from a study of shared clonotypes between healthy human individuals. Findings of the study overall: The generation probabilities recorded for non-shared clonotypes fell below those of clonotypes shared by all four donors. Relative to memory subsets, naive subsets generally showed larger estimated richness.

The repertoire was sequenced with immunoSEQ multiplex PCR; TCRdb's copy has only in-frame clones and lacks some. The data show 650,000 to 800,000 clones, roughly 72% seen once. With 4 bases removed from V and 2 bases from J, the gap between germline ends came to 17 bases. This CDR3 comprises 16 residues. Germline loops: CDR1 MNHNY, CDR2 SVGAGI (reference sequence). The genes are TRBV6-6 and TRBJ1-2; D may be TRBD1 (6 bases). The sample consisted of memory CD4+ T cells sorted from blood. Stated subset: CD45RA-negative fraction. The sequence came from a woman in her 30s in good health. The DNA for the CDR3 is TGTGCCAGCAGTTCGCTTCCAGGGGAGAGGAACTATGGCTACACCTTC. This gives the protein CASSSLPGERNYGYTF.